This is a list of T cell receptor beta chains from one sample in a study of OX40 agonist ivuxolimab in advanced cancers. Only in-frame clones appear in the TCRdb table, and some are missing; sequencing was by immunoSEQ multiplex PCR. The sample has tens of thousands of clones, more than 85% seen once; the top ten hold 0.76%. The sequencing here drew on CD4+ or CD8+ T cells sorted from blood, taken in a trial of the OX40 agonist ivuxolimab. These TCRs come from an adult with an advanced solid tumor such as melanoma, head and neck, liver or kidney cancer. Both conserved end residues are part of each CDR3. The D gene is left open where the match is weak. Size values are once, few and many counts, or a class for expanded clones, and some rows have none.

TRBV20-1	.	TRBJ2-7	TRBD2	CSGLAAYEQYF	TGCAGTGGACTAGCGGCCTACGAGCAGTACTTC
TRBV28	.	TRBJ2-7	TRBD2	CASKASGGYEQYF	TGTGCCAGCAAGGCTAGCGGGGGCTACGAGCAGTACTTC
TRBV7-2	.	TRBJ2-7	TRBD2	CASSLVGRGRSYEQYF	TGTGCCAGCAGCTTAGTGGGGAGGGGTCGCTCCTACGAGCAGTACTTC
TRBV19	once	TRBJ1-5	.	CASSTVASPPSNQPQHF	TGTGCCAGTAGTACTGTGGCGTCCCCTCCGAGCAATCAGCCCCAGCATTTT
TRBV19	.	TRBJ1-4	TRBD1	CASSIPGTGNEKLFF	TGTGCCAGTAGTATCCCCGGGACAGGGAATGAAAAACTGTTTTTT
TRBV2	.	TRBJ2-7	.	CASSLLNEQYF	TGTGCCAGCAGTCTCCTTAACGAGCAGTACTTC
TRBV5-6	.	TRBJ1-1	.	CASSLISVMNTEAFF	TGTGCCAGCAGCTTAATAAGTGTGATGAACACTGAAGCTTTCTTT
TRBV6-6	.	TRBJ2-5	.	CASSLAVKETQYF	TGTGCCAGCAGCCTAGCAGTCAAAGAGACCCAGTACTTC
TRBV6-5	.	TRBJ2-2	.	CASSYSTPGTGELFF	TGTGCCAGCAGTTACTCGACCCCGGGGACCGGGGAGCTGTTTTTT
TRBV2	.	TRBJ2-2	.	CASSRSHFSGELFF	TGTGCCAGCAGTCGCAGTCATTTTTCCGGGGAGCTGTTTTTT